The 12 T cell receptor beta chains given below trace back to one sample, sequenced in a study of PD-L1 blockade in urothelial cancer. The repertoire was sequenced with immunoSEQ multiplex PCR; TCRdb's copy has only in-frame clones and lacks some. Of about 53,000 clones in the sample, approximately 90% are singletons; the top ten hold roughly 15%. Time point noted: pretreatment peripheral blood. The input for sequencing was PBMCs, taken around atezolizumab (anti-PD-L1) treatment. Receptors originate from a woman in her sixties or seventies with urothelial cancer.

The V gene is TRBV6-6, the J gene TRBJ2-1; 14 nucleotides match TRBD2. The length of the CDR3 is 16 residues. The V gene end was trimmed by 5 bases and the J gene end by 0 bases; junction bases not matched to a gene: 0. CDR1 is MNHNY and CDR2 is SVGAGI in the germline V gene (reference sequence). The CDR3 bases are TGTGCCAGCAGTGGACTAGCGGGGGGCTCCTACAATGAGCAGTTCTTC. Protein sequence: CASSGLAGGSYNEQFF.

This clone occurred once. The J gene is TRBJ2-7, the V gene TRBV18; TRBD2 matches at 13 bases. Germline-derived CDR1 and CDR2 are KGHSH and LQKENI. Unmatched junction bases numbered 14, after V lost 4 bases and J lost 5 bases. This CDR3 has 18 amino acids. The CDR3 DNA reads TGTGCCAGCTCACAAGGGACTAGCGGGGTCCCACGTCCCCACGAGCAGTACTTC. Translating gives CASSQGTSGVPRPHEQYF.

By share, this clone counts as large. CDR3 nucleotide sequence: TGTGCCAGCAACCCAGGGACAGACTATAGCAATCAGCCCCAGCATTTT. Translated, it gives CASNPGTDYSNQPQHF. V and J are TRBV27 and TRBJ1-5, with 7 bases identical to TRBD1. In germline, CDR1 is MNHEY, CDR2 SMNVEV (reference sequence). With 7 bases clipped from V and 0 bases from J, the junction kept 9 bases outside the gene matches. The CDR3 covers 16 residues.

The rearrangement uses TRBV4-3 and TRBJ1-2, with D perhaps TRBD1 (5 bases). Germline CDR1 and CDR2: LGHNA and YSLEER. This CDR3 comprises 15 residues. V was clipped by 0 bases and J by 7 bases, with 15 bases between them. The CDR3 nucleotides are TGCGCCAGCAGCCAAGATTCGGGGGTGTGGGGTGGCTACACCTTC. Residues: CASSQDSGVWGGYTF.

This chain uses TRBV2 with TRBJ2-1, with TRBD2 matching over 10 bases. Per the germline V gene, CDR1 is SNHLY and CDR2 is FYNNEI. This CDR3 contains 14 residues. The V gene end was trimmed by 7 bases and the J gene end by 7 bases; junction bases not matched to a gene: 7. CDR3 in amino acids: CASTSGSELNEQFF. The CDR3 region has the DNA TGTGCCAGCACTAGCGGGAGTGAGTTGAATGAGCAGTTCTTC.

This clone was detected only once. The rearrangement uses TRBV19 and TRBJ2-6; 7 bases align to TRBD1. The germline V gene encodes CDR1 LNHDA and CDR2 SQIVND (reference sequence). The CDR3 spans 18 residues. V gave up 7 bases and J gave up 1 base; unmatched junction bases: 13. CDR3 in DNA: TGTGCCAGTACCGAAGACCCGGACAGGCTTTCTGGGGCCAACGTCCTGACTTTC. Its protein product is CASTEDPDRLSGANVLTF.

This clone has just a few counts. This chain links TRBV7-2 with TRBJ1-6; 8 bases agree with TRBD1. The trim removed 5 bases at V and 4 bases at J, leaving 4 bases unmatched. In germline, CDR1 is SGHTA, CDR2 FQGNSA. CDR3 length equals 15 residues. The DNA for the CDR3 is TGTGCCAGCAGCGCCGGGACAGGTTATAATTCACCCCTCCACTTT. This codes for CASSAGTGYNSPLHF. Based on the CDR3 plus reference TRBV7-2 and TRBJ1-6, the full variable domain is GAGVSQSPSNKVTEKGKDVELRCDPISGHTALYWYRQSLGQGLEFLIYFQGNSAPDKSGLPSDRFSAERTGGSVSTLTIQRTQQEDSAVYLCASSAGTGYNSPLHFGNGTRLTVT.

The rearrangement uses TRBV6-6 and TRBJ2-5, with D tentatively TRBD2 (5 bases). Trimming stripped 7 bases from V and 5 bases from J, with 17 bases between. CDR1 and CDR2 from the germline V gene are MNHNY and SVGAGI (reference sequence). CDR3 length: 14 amino acids. The CDR3 sequence is CASTTDFDEETQYF. DNA of the CDR3: TGTGCCAGCACCACGGACTTTGACGAGGAGACCCAGTACTTC.

The chain joins TRBV5-1 to TRBJ2-3; 11 nucleotides agree with TRBD1. J gave up 5 bases and V 4 bases, and 6 bases lay outside the gene matches. The CDR3 length is 15 residues. Germline values: CDR1 SGHRS, CDR2 YFSETQ. The CDR3 DNA is TGCGCCAGCAGCGTCGGACAGGGGGCAGGAGATACGCAGTATTTT. This codes for CASSVGQGAGDTQYF.

The chain recombines TRBV10-2 with TRBJ2-7, with D possibly matching TRBD2 (5 bases). V dropped 0 bases and J dropped 4 bases, with 22 bases sitting between them. The CDR3 length is 18 residues. Germline V gene sequence: CDR1 WSHSY, CDR2 SAAADI. The CDR3 sequence is CASSESKGGTAGYYEQYF. The CDR3 nucleotides read TGCGCCAGCAGTGAGTCGAAGGGTGGTACGGCGGGCTATTACGAGCAGTACTTC.

The chain couples TRBV19 to TRBJ2-1; D is uncertain. CDR1 is LNHDA, CDR2 SQIVND, per germline (reference sequence). Trimming removed 5 bases at V and 5 bases at J, with 10 bases between. The CDR3 has 13 amino acids. The CDR3 DNA reads as TGTGCCAGTAGTTATCAGGCCAACAATGAGCAGTTCTTC. This encodes CASSYQANNEQFF.

This clone was counted between two and nine times. The chain has TRBV5-1 and TRBJ2-7; possibly TRBD2 for D (6 bases). CDR1 and CDR2 (germline): SGHRS, YFSETQ. The CDR3 covers 14 residues. The ends were cut back, 0 bases at V and 3 bases at J, with 10 bases in the middle. The CDR3 is CASSLGLVVYEQYF. CDR3 sequence (DNA): TGCGCCAGCAGCTTGGGACTAGTGGTCTACGAGCAGTACTTC.